The rows below give T cell receptor beta chains drawn from one sample of a study of T cells after yellow fever vaccination. TCRdb re-called the 5' RACE reads with MiXCR, one entry per CDR3 protein. This sample has about 340,000 distinct CDR3 sequences, with about 4% found just once. Source: PBMCs, taken 5 days after the yellow fever booster vaccination. The receptors originated from a man younger than 35 who received the YFV17D yellow fever vaccine. Both conserved end residues are part of each CDR3. Some rows mark clone size as missing; the rest say once, few, many or name a class of expanded clone.

v_call	j_call	clone_size	cdr3_aa
TRBV5-1	TRBJ2-2	.	CASSLAGTGRGTGELFF
TRBV29-1	TRBJ2-5	.	CSVCWRGRETQYF
TRBV9	TRBJ2-3	.	CASSVGLAGIGTDTQYF
TRBV5-4	TRBJ1-1	.	CASSLIRGGTEAFF
TRBV4-1	TRBJ1-1	many	CASSQAGQGNTEAFF
TRBV7-9	TRBJ1-5	.	CASSPEVSMGVLNQPQHF
TRBV6-1	TRBJ1-6	few	CASSEEGLRSPLHF
TRBV10-3	TRBJ2-2	few	CATGQENTGELFF
TRBV7-2	TRBJ2-2	few	CASNAGPGGTGELFF
TRBV9	TRBJ2-3	few	CASSVVSAAGDTQYF
TRBV24-1	TRBJ2-1	few	CATSEPASGGADEQFF
TRBV24-1	TRBJ2-2	many	CATSLSGVHNTGELFF
TRBV7-2	TRBJ1-5	few	CASSPQGKRGQPQHF
TRBV7-8	TRBJ1-6	.	CASSLVLRGKDRGNSPLHF
TRBV4-2	TRBJ2-1	many	CASSQDGGNEQFF
TRBV12-2	TRBJ2-2	.	CAITPQQTGTDDTGELFF